This paragraph reports one T cell receptor beta chain. Its antigen is not known. Germline CDR1 reads MDHEN; CDR2 reads SYDVKM. This CDR3 is 16 amino acids long. Trimming left V 6 bases short and J 1 base short, with 16 bases between. Described treatment: AdE1-LMPpoly-expanded autologous EBV-specific T-cell therapy followed by anti-PD-1 nivolumab. The data belong to a study of EBV T-cell therapy then PD-1 blockade in nasopharyngeal carcinoma. Repertoires were generated with immunoSEQ multiplex PCR, while TCRdb's copy carries only in-frame clones and drops some. The sample records about 17,000 clones, over 80% being singletons.

The V and J genes are TRBV28 and TRBJ2-4; a weak D match, TRBD1 (5 bases). Sequenced here: CD8+ T cells from blood, sampled at day 0 from a patient whose treatment included autologous EBV-specific T cells and nivolumab. This TCR came from a man aged 40-55 years with nasopharyngeal carcinoma. This chain's CDR3 is CASSQLWGIAKNIQYF. CDR3 DNA: TGTGCCAGCAGCCAGCTCTGGGGCATTGCCAAAAACATTCAGTACTTC.